One T cell receptor (beta chain) is described in this entry. This record comes from a study of radiotherapy plus CTLA-4 blockade in lung cancer. Sequenced by immunoSEQ multiplex PCR; TCRdb stores in-frame clones only, minus some. The sample holds 75,000 to 95,000 clones, approximately 82% seen once. Germline CDR1 is MDHEN and CDR2 is SYDVKM. J lost 2 bases, V lost 4 bases, and 10 bases had no gene match. The CDR3 contains 17 residues. The sequence derives from a human donor with non-small cell lung cancer that progressed on radiotherapy plus ipilimumab. Here the sequenced sample was peripheral blood, taken from a patient treated with radiotherapy plus ipilimumab. The chain joins TRBV28 to TRBJ2-3; 9 bases are shared with TRBD2. The CDR3 DNA sequence: TGTGCCAGCAGTTGGCGGGGACTAGCTTTCGTCACAGATACGCAGTATTTT. Residues: CASSWRGLAFVTDTQYF.